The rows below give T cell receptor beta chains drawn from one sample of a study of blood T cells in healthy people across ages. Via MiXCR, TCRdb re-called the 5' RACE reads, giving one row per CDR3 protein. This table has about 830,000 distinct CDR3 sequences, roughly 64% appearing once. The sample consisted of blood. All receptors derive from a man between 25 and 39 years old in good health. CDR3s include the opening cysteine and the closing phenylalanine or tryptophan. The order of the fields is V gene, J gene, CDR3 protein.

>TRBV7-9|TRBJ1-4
CASSRETGSEKLFF
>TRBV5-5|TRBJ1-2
CASSFTHTSYGYTF
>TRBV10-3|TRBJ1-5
CAISESSDNQPQHF
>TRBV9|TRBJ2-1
CASSVVLGGSYNEQFF
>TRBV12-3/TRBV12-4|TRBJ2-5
CASSFTTDVGEQYF
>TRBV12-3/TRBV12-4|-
CASSPPPRASGFNYEQYF
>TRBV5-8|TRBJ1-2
CASSLRGGQSYGYTF
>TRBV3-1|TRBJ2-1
CASSPNPPPRRNEQFF
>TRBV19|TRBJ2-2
CASSRLANTGELFF
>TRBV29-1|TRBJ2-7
CSARTGGASGNEQYF
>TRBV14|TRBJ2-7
CASRATGEREQYF
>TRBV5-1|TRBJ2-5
CASSLGVVGNEQYF
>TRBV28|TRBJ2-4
CASSLWERRPAKNIQYF
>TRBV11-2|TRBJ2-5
CASRLLRAAQETQYF
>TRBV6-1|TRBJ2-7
CASSETAGREVVEQYF
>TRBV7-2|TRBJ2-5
CASSLIREETQYF
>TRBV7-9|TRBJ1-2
CASNDRSYGYTF